This record looks at one TCR beta chain sequence and its context. The data belong to a study of blood T cell repertoires in COVID-19. Looking at the study overall: There were acute and convalescent COVID-19 samples, and they came from the United States, Italy and Spain. From T cells, B-cell-depleted T cells, or PBMCs came the material, which was cDNA or gDNA.

Per the original methods: Amplifying reference gene primers gave estimates of nucleated cell counts. Produced via immunoSEQ multiplex PCR; TCRdb's table is partial and in-frame only. From that table come the V and J calls and clone size; the DNA was used to work out D and trimming. The sample holds more than 200,000 clones, around 84% seen once. Seattle patient enrollment occurred during active infection, with longitudinal follow-up thereafter. The V gene's germline CDR1 is MDHEN and CDR2 SYDVKM. CDR3 length: 16 amino acids. Trimming at V came to 2 bases and at J to 5 bases, leaving 4 bases not matched to a gene.

The sequencing input was peripheral blood. The rearrangement joins TRBV28 to TRBJ2-2; 11 nucleotides align to TRBD2. The TCR was taken from a woman aged 80 or over with COVID-19, enrolled during active disease. The CDR3 DNA is TGTGCCAGCAGTTTAACTAGCGGGGGATTAACCGGGGAGCTGTTTTTT. Its protein product is CASSLTSGGLTGELFF. Full variable domain (missing parts from reference TRBV28 and TRBJ2-2): DVKVTQSSRYLVKRTGEKVFLECVQDMDHENMFWYRQDPGLGLRLIYFSYDVKMKEKGDIPEGYSVSREKKERFSLILESASTNQTSMYLCASSLTSGGLTGELFFGEGSRLTVL.